The TCR beta chain described here comes from a study of tumor-infiltrating lymphocytes in primary liver carcinoma. For the study at large: Male and female patients aged 30 to 69 years made up the cohort.

Comment on this clonotype: What it binds is not known.

Total RNA amounting to 500 ng was the source from which TCR beta cDNA was made with a constant-region primer. Generation of the TCR beta libraries relied on three nested multiplex PCR rounds using slightly modified ARM-PCR. TRBV1-TRBV30 forward and Cbeta reverse primers drove the first two approximately 10-cycle rounds. TCRdb recomputed calls from the multiplex PCR reads with MiXCR, one row per CDR3 protein. The sample holds 35,000 to 45,000 distinct CDR3 sequences, 75% seen once. The CDR3 is made up of 15 amino acids. CDR1 and CDR2 from the germline V gene are LNHDA and SQIVND (reference sequence). Trimming took 3 bases from V and 0 from J, leaving 9 bases between them. Study-wide points: Reduced overlap was seen in tumor-adjacent and tumor-blood pairs versus tumor region pairs.

Investigators took RNA and DNA out together from about 20-30 mg of unsorted bulk tissue. This chain joins TRBV19 and TRBJ2-1, with D uncertain. The sample consisted of tumor-adjacent normal liver tissue. The TCR was taken from a woman in her thirties with primary liver carcinoma and hepatitis B virus infection. The CDR3 bases are TGTGCCAGTAGTATGACGGCGGACTCCTACAATGAGCAGTTCTTC. Protein product: CASSMTADSYNEQFF.